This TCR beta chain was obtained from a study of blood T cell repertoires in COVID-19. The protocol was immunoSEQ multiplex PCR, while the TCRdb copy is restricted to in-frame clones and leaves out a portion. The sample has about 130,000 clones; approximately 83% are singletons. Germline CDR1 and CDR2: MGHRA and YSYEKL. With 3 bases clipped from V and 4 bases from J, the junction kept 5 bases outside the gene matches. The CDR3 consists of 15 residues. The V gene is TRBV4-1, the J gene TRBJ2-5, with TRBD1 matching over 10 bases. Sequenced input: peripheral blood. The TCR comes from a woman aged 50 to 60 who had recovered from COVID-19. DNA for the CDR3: TGCGCCAGCAGCCACGGACAGGGGGTTGGAGAGACCCAGTACTTC. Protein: CASSHGQGVGETQYF.